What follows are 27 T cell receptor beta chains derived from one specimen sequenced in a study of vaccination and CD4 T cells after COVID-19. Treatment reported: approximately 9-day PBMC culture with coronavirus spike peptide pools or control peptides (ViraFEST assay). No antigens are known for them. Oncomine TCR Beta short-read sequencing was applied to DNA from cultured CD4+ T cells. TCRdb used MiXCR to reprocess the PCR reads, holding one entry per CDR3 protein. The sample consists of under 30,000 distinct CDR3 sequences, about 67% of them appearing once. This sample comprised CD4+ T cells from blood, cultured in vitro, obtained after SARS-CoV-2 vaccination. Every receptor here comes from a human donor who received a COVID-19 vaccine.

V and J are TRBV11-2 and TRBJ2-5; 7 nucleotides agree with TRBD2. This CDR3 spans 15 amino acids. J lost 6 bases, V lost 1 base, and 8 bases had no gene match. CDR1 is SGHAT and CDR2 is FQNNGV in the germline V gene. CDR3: CASSLGAGEGQTQYF. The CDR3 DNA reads TGTGCCAGCAGCTTAGGGGCTGGGGAGGGGCAGACCCAGTACTTC.

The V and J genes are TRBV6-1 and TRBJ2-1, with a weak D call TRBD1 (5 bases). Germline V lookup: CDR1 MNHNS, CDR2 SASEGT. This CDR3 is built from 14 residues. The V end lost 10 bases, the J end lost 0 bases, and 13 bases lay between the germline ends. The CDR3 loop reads CATSRQSSYNEQFF. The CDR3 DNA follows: TGTGCCACGAGCCGACAGAGCTCCTACAATGAGCAGTTCTTC.

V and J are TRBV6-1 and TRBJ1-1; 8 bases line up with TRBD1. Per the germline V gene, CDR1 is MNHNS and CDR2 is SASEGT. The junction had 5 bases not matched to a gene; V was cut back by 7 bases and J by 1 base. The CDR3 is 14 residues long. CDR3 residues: CASTRDRGNTEAFF. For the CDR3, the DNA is TGTGCCAGCACCAGAGACAGGGGGAACACTGAAGCTTTCTTT.

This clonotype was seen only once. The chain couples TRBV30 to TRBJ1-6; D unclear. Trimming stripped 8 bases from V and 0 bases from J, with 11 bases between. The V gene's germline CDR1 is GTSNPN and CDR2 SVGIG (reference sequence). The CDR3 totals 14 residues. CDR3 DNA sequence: TGTGCCCGGACTAGGAGCTCCTATAATTCACCCCTCCACTTT. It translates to CARTRSSYNSPLHF.

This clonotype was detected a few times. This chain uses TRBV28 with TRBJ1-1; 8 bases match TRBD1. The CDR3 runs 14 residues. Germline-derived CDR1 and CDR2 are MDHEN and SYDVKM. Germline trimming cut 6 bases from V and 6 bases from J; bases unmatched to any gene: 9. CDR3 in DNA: TGTGCCAGCAGCTCAGGGGGCGCGAGGTCTGAAGCTTTCTTT. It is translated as CASSSGGARSEAFF.

CDR3 DNA: TGTGCCAGCAGCTTAGCGGGAGGGTATGGCTACACCTTC. Its translation is CASSLAGGYGYTF. The V and J genes are TRBV7-9 and TRBJ1-2; D is ambiguous. The CDR3 has 13 amino acids. V was cut by 0 bases and J by 5 bases, with 7 bases left in between. Germline V lookup: CDR1 SEHNR, CDR2 FQNEAQ (reference sequence).

CDR3 residues: CASSLVGTLGETQYF. CDR3 DNA: TGTGCCAGCAGTTTGGTAGGGACCCTCGGGGAGACCCAGTACTTC. The chain recombines TRBV28 with TRBJ2-5, with D possibly being TRBD1 or TRBD2 (5 bases each). The CDR3 has 15 amino acids. The V end was cut by 3 bases, the J end by 5 bases, with 16 bases between. CDR1 is MDHEN and CDR2 is SYDVKM in the germline V gene.

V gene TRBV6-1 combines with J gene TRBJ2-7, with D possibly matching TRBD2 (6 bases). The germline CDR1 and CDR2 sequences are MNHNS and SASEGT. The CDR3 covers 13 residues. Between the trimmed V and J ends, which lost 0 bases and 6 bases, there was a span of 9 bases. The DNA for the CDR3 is TGTGCCAGCAGTGAAGCCCGGGGAGGCGAGCAGTACTTC. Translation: CASSEARGGEQYF.

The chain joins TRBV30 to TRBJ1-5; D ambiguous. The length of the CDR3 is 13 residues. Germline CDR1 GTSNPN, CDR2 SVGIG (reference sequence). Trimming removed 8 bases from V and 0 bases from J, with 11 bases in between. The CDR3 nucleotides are TGTGCCCTGGCGCAGGATAGCAATCAGCCCCAGCATTTT. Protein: CALAQDSNQPQHF.

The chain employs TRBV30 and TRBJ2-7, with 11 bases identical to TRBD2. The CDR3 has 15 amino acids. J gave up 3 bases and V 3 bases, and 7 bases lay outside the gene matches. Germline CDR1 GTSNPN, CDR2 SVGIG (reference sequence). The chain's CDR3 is CAWRTSGDGNYEQYF. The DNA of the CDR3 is TGTGCCTGGAGGACTAGCGGGGACGGAAACTACGAGCAGTACTTC.

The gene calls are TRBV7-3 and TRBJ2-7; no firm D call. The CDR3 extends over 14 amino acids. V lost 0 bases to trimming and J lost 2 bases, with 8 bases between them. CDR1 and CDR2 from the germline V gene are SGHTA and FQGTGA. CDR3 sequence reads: CASSLTAGAYEQYF. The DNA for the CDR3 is TGTGCCAGCAGCTTAACGGCCGGAGCCTACGAGCAGTACTTC.

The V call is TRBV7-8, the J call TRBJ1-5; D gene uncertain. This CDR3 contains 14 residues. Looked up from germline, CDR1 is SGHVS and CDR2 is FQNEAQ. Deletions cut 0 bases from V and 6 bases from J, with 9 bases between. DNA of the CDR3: TGTGCCAGCAGCTTAGCGATGGGGAGTCAGCCCCAGCATTTT. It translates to CASSLAMGSQPQHF.

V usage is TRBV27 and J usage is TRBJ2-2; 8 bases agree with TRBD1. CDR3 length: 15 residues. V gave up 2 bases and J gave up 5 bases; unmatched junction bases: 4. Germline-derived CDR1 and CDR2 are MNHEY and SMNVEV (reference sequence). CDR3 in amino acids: CASSLKQGGTGELFF. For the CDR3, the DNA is TGTGCCAGCAGTTTAAAACAGGGGGGTACCGGGGAGCTGTTTTTT.

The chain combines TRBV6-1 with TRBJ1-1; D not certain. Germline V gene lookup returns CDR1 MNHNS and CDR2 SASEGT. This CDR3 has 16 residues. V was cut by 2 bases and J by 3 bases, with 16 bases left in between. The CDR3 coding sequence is TGTGCCAGCAGTGAATATGGGCAGGTCGGGGACACTGAAGCTTTCTTT. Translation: CASSEYGQVGDTEAFF.

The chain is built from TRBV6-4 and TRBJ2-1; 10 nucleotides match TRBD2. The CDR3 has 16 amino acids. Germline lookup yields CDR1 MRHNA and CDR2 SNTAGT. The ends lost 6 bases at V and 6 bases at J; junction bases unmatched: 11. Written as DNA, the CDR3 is TGTGCCAGCAGCCTAGCTAGCGGGGGTACCCTCAATGAGCAGTTCTTC. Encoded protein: CASSLASGGTLNEQFF.

This CDR3 is CASSLARPYRNYGYTF. The CDR3 DNA reads TGTGCCAGCAGCTTAGCGCGACCCTACCGGAACTATGGCTACACCTTC. The rearrangement uses TRBV7-9 and TRBJ1-2, with no clear D. The V end was cut by 0 bases, the J end by 2 bases, with 13 bases between. The CDR3 length is 16 residues. In germline, CDR1 is SEHNR, CDR2 FQNEAQ (reference sequence).

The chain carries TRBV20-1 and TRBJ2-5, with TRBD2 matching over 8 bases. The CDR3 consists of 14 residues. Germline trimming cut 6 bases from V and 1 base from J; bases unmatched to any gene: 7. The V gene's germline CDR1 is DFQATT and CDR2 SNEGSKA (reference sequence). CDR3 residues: CSALGLAVQETQYF. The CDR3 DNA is TGCAGTGCCCTAGGACTAGCCGTCCAAGAGACCCAGTACTTC.

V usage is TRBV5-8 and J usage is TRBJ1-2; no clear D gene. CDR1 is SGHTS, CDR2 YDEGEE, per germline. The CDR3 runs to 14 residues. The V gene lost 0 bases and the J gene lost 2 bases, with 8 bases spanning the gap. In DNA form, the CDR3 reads TGTGCCAGCAGCTTGGCGGGCAGAAACTATGGCTACACCTTC. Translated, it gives CASSLAGRNYGYTF.

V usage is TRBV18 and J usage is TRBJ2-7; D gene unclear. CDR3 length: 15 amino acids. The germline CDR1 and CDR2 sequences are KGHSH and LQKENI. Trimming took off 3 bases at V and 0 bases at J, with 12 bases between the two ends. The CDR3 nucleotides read TGTGCCAGCTCACCTCAGGTTCTCCTCTCCTACGAGCAGTACTTC. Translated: CASSPQVLLSYEQYF.

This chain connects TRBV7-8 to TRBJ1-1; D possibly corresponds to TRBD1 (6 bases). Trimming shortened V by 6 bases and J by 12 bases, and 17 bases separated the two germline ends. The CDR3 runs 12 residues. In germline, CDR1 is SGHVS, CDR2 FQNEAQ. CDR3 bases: TGTGCCAGCAGATATCCGGACAGTCTTACTTTCTTT. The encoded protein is CASRYPDSLTFF.

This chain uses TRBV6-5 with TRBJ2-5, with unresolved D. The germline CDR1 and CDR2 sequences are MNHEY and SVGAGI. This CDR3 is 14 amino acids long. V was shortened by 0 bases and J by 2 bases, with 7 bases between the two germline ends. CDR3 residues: CASSYSSQQETQYF. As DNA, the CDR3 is TGTGCCAGCAGTTACTCGAGTCAGCAAGAGACCCAGTACTTC.

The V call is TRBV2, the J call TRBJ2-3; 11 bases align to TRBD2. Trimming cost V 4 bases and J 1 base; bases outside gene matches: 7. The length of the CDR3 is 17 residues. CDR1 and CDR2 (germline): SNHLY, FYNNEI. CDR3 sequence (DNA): TGTGCCAGCAGTGGCCCTAGCGGGGGGTATGGCACAGATACGCAGTATTTT. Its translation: CASSGPSGGYGTDTQYF.

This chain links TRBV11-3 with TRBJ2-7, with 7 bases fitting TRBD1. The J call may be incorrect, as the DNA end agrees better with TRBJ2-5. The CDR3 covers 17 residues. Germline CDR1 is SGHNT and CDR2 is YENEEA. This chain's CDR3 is CASSSGTESGSWETQYF. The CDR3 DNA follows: TGTGCCAGCAGCTCCGGGACAGAGTCCGGTAGCTGGGAGACCCAGTACTTC.

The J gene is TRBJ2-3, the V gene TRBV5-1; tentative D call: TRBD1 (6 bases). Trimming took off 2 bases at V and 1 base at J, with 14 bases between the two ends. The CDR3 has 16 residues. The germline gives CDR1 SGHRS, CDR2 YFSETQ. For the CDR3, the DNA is TGCGCCAGCAGCTTTTCGAGGGGGTTGGGCACAGATACGCAGTATTTT. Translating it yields CASSFSRGLGTDTQYF.

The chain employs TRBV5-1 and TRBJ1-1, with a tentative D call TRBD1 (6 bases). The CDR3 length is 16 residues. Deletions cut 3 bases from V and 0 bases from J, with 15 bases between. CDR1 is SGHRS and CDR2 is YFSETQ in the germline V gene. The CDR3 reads CASSSDGGRLNTEAFF. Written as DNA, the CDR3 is TGCGCCAGCAGCTCCGACGGGGGGCGTTTGAACACTGAAGCTTTCTTT.

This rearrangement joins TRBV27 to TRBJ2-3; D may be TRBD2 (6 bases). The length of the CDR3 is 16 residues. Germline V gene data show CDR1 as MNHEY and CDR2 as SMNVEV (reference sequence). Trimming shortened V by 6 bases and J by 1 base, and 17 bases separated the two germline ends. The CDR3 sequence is CASRSWGREGTDTQYF. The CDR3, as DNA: TGTGCCAGCAGATCCTGGGGCAGGGAGGGCACAGATACGCAGTATTTT.

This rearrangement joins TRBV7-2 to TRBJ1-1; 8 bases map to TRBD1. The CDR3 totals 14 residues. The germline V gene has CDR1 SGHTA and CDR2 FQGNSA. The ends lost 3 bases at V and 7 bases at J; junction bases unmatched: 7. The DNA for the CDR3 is TGTGCCAGCAGCTTTAGACAGGGGAGGATTGAAGCTTTCTTT. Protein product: CASSFRQGRIEAFF.